The clone carrying this T cell receptor beta chain was observed many times. The sample belongs to a study of spatial heterogeneity in lung cancer. Study information: Raw reads contained each unique TCR and UMI combination more than ten times on average.

Specified time point: blood at routine non-recurrence follow-up after resection. Unsorted whole RNA from tumor, nontumor lung or frozen PBMC underwent sequencing. Germline V lookup: CDR1 MNHEY, CDR2 SVGEGT. The CDR3 has 11 amino acids. V lost 8 bases, J lost 5 bases, and 9 bases lay in between. TCRdb reprocessed the 5' RACE reads with MiXCR, giving one entry per CDR3 protein. The table records 20,000 to 30,000 distinct CDR3 sequences, less than 6% of them present only once. The TCR originated in a male donor with early-stage non-small cell lung cancer. The V gene is TRBV6-2 or TRBV6-3, the J gene TRBJ1-2, with D hard to call. The starting material was PBMCs, obtained at follow-up. The chain's CDR3 is CASGREYGYTF. Here the CDR3 DNA reads TGTGCCAGCGGTAGAGAATATGGCTACACCTTC.